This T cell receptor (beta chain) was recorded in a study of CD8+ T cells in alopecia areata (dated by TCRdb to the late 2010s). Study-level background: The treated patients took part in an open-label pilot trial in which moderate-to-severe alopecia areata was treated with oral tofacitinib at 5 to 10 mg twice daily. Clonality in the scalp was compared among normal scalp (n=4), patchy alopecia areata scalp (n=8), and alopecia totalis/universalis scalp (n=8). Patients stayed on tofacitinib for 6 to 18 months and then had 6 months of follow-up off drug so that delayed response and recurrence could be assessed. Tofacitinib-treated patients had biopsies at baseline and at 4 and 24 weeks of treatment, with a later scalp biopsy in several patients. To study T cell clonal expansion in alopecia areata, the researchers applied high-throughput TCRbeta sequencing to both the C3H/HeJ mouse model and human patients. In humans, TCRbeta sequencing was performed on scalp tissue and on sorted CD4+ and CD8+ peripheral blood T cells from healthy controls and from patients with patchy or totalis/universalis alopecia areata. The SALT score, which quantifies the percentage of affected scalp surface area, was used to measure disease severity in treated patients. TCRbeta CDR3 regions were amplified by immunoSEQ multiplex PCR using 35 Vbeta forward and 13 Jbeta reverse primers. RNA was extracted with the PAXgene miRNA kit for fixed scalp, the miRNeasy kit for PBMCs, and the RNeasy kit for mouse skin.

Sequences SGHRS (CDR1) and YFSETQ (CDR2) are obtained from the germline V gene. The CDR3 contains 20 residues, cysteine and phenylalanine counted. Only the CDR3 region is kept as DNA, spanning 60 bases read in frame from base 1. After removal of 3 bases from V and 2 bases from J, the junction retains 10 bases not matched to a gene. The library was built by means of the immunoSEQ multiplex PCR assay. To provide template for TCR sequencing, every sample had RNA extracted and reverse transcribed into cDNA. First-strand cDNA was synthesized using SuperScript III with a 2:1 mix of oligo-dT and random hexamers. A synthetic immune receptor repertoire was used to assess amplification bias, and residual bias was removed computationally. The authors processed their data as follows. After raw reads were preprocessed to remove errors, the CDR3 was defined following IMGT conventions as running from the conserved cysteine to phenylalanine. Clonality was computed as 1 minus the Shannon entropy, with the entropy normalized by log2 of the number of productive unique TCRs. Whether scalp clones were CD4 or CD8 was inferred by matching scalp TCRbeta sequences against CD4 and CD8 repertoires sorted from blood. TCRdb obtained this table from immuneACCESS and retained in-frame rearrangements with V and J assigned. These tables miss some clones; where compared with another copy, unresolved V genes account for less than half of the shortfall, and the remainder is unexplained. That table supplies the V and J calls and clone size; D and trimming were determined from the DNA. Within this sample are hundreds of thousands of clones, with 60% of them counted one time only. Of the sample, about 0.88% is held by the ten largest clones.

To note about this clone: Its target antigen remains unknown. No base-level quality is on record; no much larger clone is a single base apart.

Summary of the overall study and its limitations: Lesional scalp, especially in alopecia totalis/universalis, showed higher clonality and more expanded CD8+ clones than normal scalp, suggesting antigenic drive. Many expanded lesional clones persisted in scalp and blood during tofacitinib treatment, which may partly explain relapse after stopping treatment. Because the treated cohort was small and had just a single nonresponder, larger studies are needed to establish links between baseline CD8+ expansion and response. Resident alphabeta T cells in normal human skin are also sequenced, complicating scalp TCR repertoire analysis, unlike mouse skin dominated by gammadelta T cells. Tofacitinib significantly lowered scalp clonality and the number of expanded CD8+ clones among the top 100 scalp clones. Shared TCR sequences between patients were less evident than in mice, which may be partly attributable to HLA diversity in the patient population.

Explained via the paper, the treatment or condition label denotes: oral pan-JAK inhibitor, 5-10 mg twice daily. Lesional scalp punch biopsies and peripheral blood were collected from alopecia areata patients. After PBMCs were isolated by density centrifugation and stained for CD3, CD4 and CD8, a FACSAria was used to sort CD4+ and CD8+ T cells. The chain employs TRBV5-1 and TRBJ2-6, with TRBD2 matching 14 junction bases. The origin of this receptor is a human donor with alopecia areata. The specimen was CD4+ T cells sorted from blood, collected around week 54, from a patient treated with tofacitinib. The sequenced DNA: TGCGCCAGCAGCTCCTGGACTAGCGGGGGGCAAAGGACTGGGGCCAACGTCCTGACTTTC. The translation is CASSSWTSGGQRTGANVLTF.